Shown below are 19 T cell receptor beta chains from a single sample sequenced in a study of T cell responses to AZD1222 COVID-19 vaccine. Produced via immunoSEQ multiplex PCR; TCRdb's table is partial and in-frame only. The top ten clones hold around 1% of a sample with 170,000 or so clones, roughly 93% of them seen once. Sample: peripheral blood, taken 28 days after the second dose of the MenACWY control vaccine. Receptor source: an adult who received the MenACWY meningococcal vaccine as a control.

This rearrangement joins TRBV7-2 to TRBJ2-5; no reliable D call. Trimming shortened V by 2 bases and J by 0 bases, and 7 bases separated the two germline ends. The CDR3 consists of 14 residues. Per the germline V gene, CDR1 is SGHTA and CDR2 is FQGNSA. The CDR3 spells CASSLSPYQETQYF. The CDR3, as DNA: TGTGCCAGCAGCTTATCCCCTTACCAAGAGACCCAGTACTTC. Together with reference TRBV7-2 and TRBJ2-5, the CDR3 gives the full variable domain: GAGVSQSPSNKVTEKGKDVELRCDPISGHTALYWYRQSLGQGLEFLIYFQGNSAPDKSGLPSDRFSAERTGGSVSTLTIQRTQQEDSAVYLCASSLSPYQETQYFGPGTRLLVL.

The V call is TRBV25-1, the J call TRBJ1-1, with TRBD1 as a possible D gene (5 bases). V lost 6 bases to trimming and J lost 7 bases, with 15 bases between them. The CDR3 covers 13 residues. From germline, CDR1 is MGHDK and CDR2 SYGVNS. The CDR3 region is CASRTGGGFEAFF. CDR3 DNA: TGTGCCAGCAGGACGGGGGGTGGCTTTGAAGCTTTCTTT.

The chain recombines TRBV7-8 with TRBJ1-6; a possible D gene is TRBD1 (6 bases). The germline V and J ends were trimmed by 4 bases and 7 bases, with 20 bases remaining between them. Germline assignment: CDR1 SGHVS and CDR2 FQNEAQ. The CDR3 covers 17 residues. The chain's CDR3 is CASSSSWGAIQNSPLHF. The DNA of the CDR3 is TGTGCCAGCAGCTCCAGTTGGGGGGCTATACAGAATTCACCCCTCCACTTT.

The chain employs TRBV7-2 and TRBJ2-5; TRBD1 matches at 11 bases. There are 14 residues in the CDR3. CDR1 SGHTA and CDR2 FQGNSA come from the germline V gene. V lost 4 bases to trimming and J lost 4 bases; unmatched junction nucleotides: 2. CDR3 sequence (DNA): TGTGCCAGCAGCTGGGGACAGGGGGGAGAGACCCAGTACTTC. This translates into CASSWGQGGETQYF. The complete variable domain, with remaining parts taken from reference TRBV7-2 and TRBJ2-5, reads GAGVSQSPSNKVTEKGKDVELRCDPISGHTALYWYRQSLGQGLEFLIYFQGNSAPDKSGLPSDRFSAERTGGSVSTLTIQRTQQEDSAVYLCASSWGQGGETQYFGPGTRLLVL.

The chain uses TRBV28 and TRBJ1-2; D not certain. With 4 bases removed from V and 3 bases from J, the gap between germline ends came to 12 bases. This CDR3 region has 14 residues. The germline V gene has CDR1 MDHEN and CDR2 SYDVKM. The CDR3 loop reads CASSSVGNYYGYTF. The CDR3 DNA reads TGTGCCAGCAGTTCGGTAGGGAACTACTATGGCTACACCTTC.

The chain links TRBV18 to TRBJ2-2; 7 bases line up with TRBD1. The CDR3 runs 15 residues. The germline V gene encodes CDR1 KGHSH and CDR2 LQKENI. V was pared by 4 bases and J by 0 bases, with 2 bases of the junction left unmatched. CDR3 sequence (DNA): TGTGCCAGCTCACTGGACAGGACGAACACCGGGGAGCTGTTTTTT. Translated: CASSLDRTNTGELFF. The variable domain in full, completed from reference TRBV18 and TRBJ2-2, reads NAGVMQNPRHLVRRRGQEARLRCSPMKGHSHVYWYRQLPEEGLKFMVYLQKENIIDESGMPKERFSAEFPKEGPSILRIQQVVRGDSAAYFCASSLDRTNTGELFFGEGSRLTVL.

This chain joins TRBV15 and TRBJ2-4; D not certain. Trimming removed 0 bases from V and 3 bases from J, with 9 bases in between. Germline lookup yields CDR1 LNHNV and CDR2 YYDKDF (reference sequence). This CDR3 comprises 15 residues. The CDR3 is CATSRDLVGKNIQYF. DNA of the CDR3: TGTGCCACCAGCAGAGATCTAGTTGGCAAAAACATTCAGTACTTC.

The chain carries TRBV28 and TRBJ1-1, with D possibly being TRBD1 (5 bases). V dropped 6 bases and J dropped 8 bases, with 19 bases sitting between them. Germline CDR1 is MDHEN and CDR2 is SYDVKM. The CDR3 extends over 14 amino acids. CDR3 nucleotide sequence: TGTGCCAGCAGCGAACATTCCGGGACCCCCGAAGCTTTCTTT. It yields the protein CASSEHSGTPEAFF.

This sequence joins TRBV7-3 and TRBJ1-1, with 7 bases that match TRBD1. The CDR3 is 14 residues long. In germline, CDR1 is SGHTA, CDR2 FQGTGA. The junction had 1 base not matched to a gene; V was cut back by 2 bases and J by 1 base. In nucleotides, the CDR3 is TGTGCCAGCAGCTTAGGACAGGCGAACACTGAAGCTTTCTTT. Residues: CASSLGQANTEAFF.

This clone was recorded once. The V gene is TRBV5-6, the J gene TRBJ1-6, with D possibly matching TRBD1 (5 bases). Trimming removed 4 bases from V and 7 bases from J, with 9 bases in between. CDR1 and CDR2 (germline): SGHDT, YYEEEE. This CDR3 is built from 13 residues. The CDR3, as DNA: TGTGCCAGCAGCGGGGGTCGGAATTCACCCCTCCACTTT. Protein: CASSGGRNSPLHF.

The chain combines TRBV12-3 or TRBV12-4 with TRBJ1-2; D may be TRBD1 (5 bases). The CDR3 is 13 amino acids. Trimming shortened V by 5 bases and J by 4 bases, and 11 bases separated the two germline ends. Here the CDR3 DNA reads TGTGCCAGCAGTGCGGCTGGGGGCTATGGCTACACCTTC. Residues: CASSAAGGYGYTF.

J is TRBJ1-4 and V is TRBV30, with TRBD1 matching over 12 bases. The junction had 9 bases not matched to a gene; V was cut back by 4 bases and J by 3 bases. The CDR3 is made up of 17 amino acids. The germline V gene has CDR1 GTSNPN and CDR2 SVGIG (reference sequence). The CDR3 loop reads CAWTGTGGLMANEKLFF. The CDR3 coding sequence is TGTGCCTGGACCGGGACAGGGGGCTTGATGGCTAATGAAAAACTGTTTTTT. Full variable domain (rest looked up from reference TRBV30 and TRBJ1-4): SQTIHQWPATLVQPVGSPLSLECTVEGTSNPNLYWYRQAAGRGLQLLFYSVGIGQISSEVPQNLSASRPQDRQFILSSKKLLLSDSGFYLCAWTGTGGLMANEKLFFGSGTQLSVL.

The chain is built from TRBV19 and TRBJ1-5; TRBD1 aligns across 7 bases. Germline V CDR1 and CDR2: LNHDA, SQIVND (reference sequence). Trimming cost V 2 bases and J 7 bases; bases outside gene matches: 2. The CDR3 loop spans 13 amino acids. Here the CDR3 reads CASSIRGQQPQHF. For the CDR3, the DNA is TGTGCCAGTAGTATAAGGGGACAGCAGCCCCAGCATTTT. Combining the CDR3 with reference TRBV19 and TRBJ1-5 gives the whole variable domain DGGITQSPKYLFRKEGQNVTLSCEQNLNHDAMYWYRQDPGQGLRLIYYSQIVNDFQKGDIAEGYSVSREKKESFPLTVTSAQKNPTAFYLCASSIRGQQPQHFGDGTRLSIL.

The V call is TRBV13, the J call TRBJ2-5, with D perhaps being TRBD1 or TRBD2 (5 bases each). The CDR3 spans 17 residues. Per the germline V gene, CDR1 is PRHDT and CDR2 is FYEKMQ (reference sequence). Trimming shortened V by 6 bases and J by 4 bases, and 24 bases separated the two germline ends. CDR3 DNA sequence: TGTGCCAGCAGAACTAGGGGAACCTTAGGGCATCGAGAGACCCAGTACTTC. Translation gives CASRTRGTLGHRETQYF.

The V call is TRBV4-3, the J call TRBJ2-3; D perhaps matches TRBD2 (5 bases). This CDR3 contains 13 residues. Between the trimmed V and J ends, which lost 4 bases and 0 bases, there was a span of 5 bases. From germline, CDR1 is LGHNA and CDR2 YSLEER. The CDR3 loop reads CASSRTSTDTQYF. CDR3 sequence (DNA): TGCGCCAGCAGCCGGACTAGCACAGATACGCAGTATTTT.

V usage is TRBV4-2 and J usage is TRBJ1-2; 7 bases agree with TRBD1. The CDR3 runs 15 residues. The germline gives CDR1 LGHNA, CDR2 YNFKEQ. The J segment lost 2 bases and the V segment lost 1 base, leaving 4 bases of the junction unmatched. The CDR3 DNA sequence: TGTGCCAGCAGCCAAGCGGCCAGGGGGAACTATGGCTACACCTTC. It codes for CASSQAARGNYGYTF.

The V call is TRBV4-1, the J call TRBJ2-2; TRBD2 matches 8 bases. Germline V gene sequence: CDR1 MGHRA, CDR2 YSYEKL. The CDR3 has 16 residues. Trimming removed 2 bases from V and 1 base from J; junction bases left unmatched: 3. The chain's CDR3 is CASSQLAGGNTGELFF. CDR3 bases: TGCGCCAGCAGCCAACTTGCGGGGGGGAACACCGGGGAGCTGTTTTTT.

The chain carries TRBV6-5 and TRBJ2-7, with 13 bases lining up with TRBD2. Germline CDR1 and CDR2: MNHEY and SVGAGI. With 2 bases clipped from V and 6 bases from J, the junction kept 1 base outside the gene matches. The CDR3 sequence is 14 residues long. The DNA of the CDR3 is TGTGCCAGCAGTTACGGGACTAGCGGGGTCGAGCAGTACTTC. Protein sequence: CASSYGTSGVEQYF.

This chain uses TRBV28 with TRBJ2-1; 9 bases are a match to TRBD1. The CDR3 spans 16 residues. V was pared by 4 bases and J by 6 bases, with 10 bases of the junction left unmatched. CDR1 is MDHEN and CDR2 is SYDVKM in the germline V gene. The CDR3 DNA reads as TGTGCCAGCAGTTCAGGGGGGACAGGGAGATTCAATGAGCAGTTCTTC. As protein: CASSSGGTGRFNEQFF.